These 11 T cell receptor beta chains were all obtained from the same sample, sequenced in a study of T cell responses to AZD1222 COVID-19 vaccine. The assay was immunoSEQ multiplex PCR, and TCRdb's table has in-frame clones only and misses some. The sample comprises 150,000 or so clones, about 90% of which are singletons, and roughly 3.8% rests with the top ten. The material was peripheral blood, obtained 28 days after the second AZD1222 dose. These receptors originate from an adult who received the AZD1222 COVID-19 vaccine.

CDR3 coding DNA: TGTGCCAGTAGCCGGGCCGGGACTAGCGGGTGGGATGAGCAGTTCTTC. This gives the protein CASSRAGTSGWDEQFF. The rearrangement joins TRBV19 to TRBJ2-1; TRBD2 agrees at 12 bases. The CDR3 is 16 amino acids. Losses at the gene ends were 6 bases for V and 8 bases for J; bases not matched to a gene: 11. CDR1 is LNHDA, CDR2 SQIVND, per germline (reference sequence).

The chain recombines TRBV11-2 with TRBJ1-4; D gene unclear. V dropped 3 bases and J dropped 7 bases, with 12 bases sitting between them. Germline CDR1 SGHAT, CDR2 FQNNGV. The CDR3 has 14 amino acids. CDR3 in amino acids: CASSFRGTVEKLFF. The CDR3 nucleotides read TGTGCCAGCAGCTTCCGGGGAACGGTTGAAAAACTGTTTTTT.

This sequence joins TRBV5-4 and TRBJ2-6; 10 bases map to TRBD1. This CDR3 contains 18 residues. V shed 4 bases and J 4 bases; nucleotides not matched to a gene: 11. CDR1 and CDR2 from the germline V gene are SGHNT and YYREEE (reference sequence). In DNA, the CDR3 is TGTGCCAGCAGCGGCGGGACAGGGGACCCCGCCGGGGCCAACGTCCTGACTTTC. It yields the protein CASSGGTGDPAGANVLTF.

V usage is TRBV5-4 and J usage is TRBJ1-3; D is unclear. V lost 0 bases and J 4 bases, leaving 5 bases between the germline ends. The CDR3 loop spans 13 amino acids. Germline CDR1 and CDR2: SGHNT and YYREEE (reference sequence). The CDR3, as DNA: TGTGCCAGCAGCTTGGGACACGGAAACACCATATATTTT. Translated, it gives CASSLGHGNTIYF.

The chain is built from TRBV10-3 and TRBJ2-1; the D is unclear. The V and J ends lost 6 bases and 4 bases respectively, with 10 bases between them. There are 13 residues in the CDR3. CDR1 and CDR2 (germline): ENHRY, SYGVKD. This chain's CDR3 is CAIRGFGYNEQFF. CDR3 nucleotides: TGTGCCATCAGAGGGTTTGGTTACAATGAGCAGTTCTTC.

This chain links TRBV11-2 with TRBJ2-3, with D possibly being TRBD2 (5 bases). CDR3 length: 17 amino acids. Trimming removed 5 bases from V and 6 bases from J, with 24 bases in between. Germline values: CDR1 SGHAT, CDR2 FQNNGV. The DNA for the CDR3 is TGTGCCAGCAGCATGATACTAGGAATCTCCCTTCCGGATACGCAGTATTTT. The encoded protein is CASSMILGISLPDTQYF.

The rearrangement joins TRBV6-2 or TRBV6-3 to TRBJ2-3; 12 bases fit TRBD1. Trimming at V came to 6 bases and at J to 4 bases, leaving 8 bases not matched to a gene. Germline-derived CDR1 and CDR2 are MNHEY and SVGEGT. This CDR3 contains 16 residues. The DNA of the CDR3 is TGTGCCAGCAGCCGGGGGACAGGGGGCATGGCAGATACGCAGTATTTT. This encodes CASSRGTGGMADTQYF.

The chain is built from TRBV12-3 or TRBV12-4 and TRBJ1-4; D is possibly TRBD1 (6 bases). CDR3 size: 13 residues. The ends were cut back, 4 bases at V and 6 bases at J, with 9 bases in the middle. This CDR3 reads CASSSAGDEKLFF. In nucleotides, the CDR3 is TGTGCCAGCAGTTCCGCAGGGGATGAAAAACTGTTTTTT.

The chain recombines TRBV25-1 with TRBJ2-1; D call uncertain. Germline CDR1 reads MGHDK; CDR2 reads SYGVNS. The V end was cut by 3 bases, the J end by 0 bases, with 6 bases between. The CDR3 runs 14 residues. This chain's CDR3 is CASSDSFSYNEQFF. For the CDR3, the DNA is TGTGCCAGCAGTGACTCCTTCTCCTACAATGAGCAGTTCTTC.

The chain couples TRBV10-3 to TRBJ2-7; 10 nucleotides agree with TRBD2. The CDR3 has 14 amino acids. In germline, CDR1 is ENHRY, CDR2 SYGVKD. Germline trimming cut 10 bases from V and 0 bases from J; bases unmatched to any gene: 6. In nucleotides, the CDR3 is TGTGCCACAGCTACTAGCGGGACCTCCTACGAGCAGTACTTC. Translating gives CATATSGTSYEQYF.

V usage is TRBV2 and J usage is TRBJ1-2; D uncertain. The V and J ends lost 7 bases and 4 bases respectively, with 16 bases between them. Germline V gene sequence: CDR1 SNHLY, CDR2 FYNNEI. This CDR3 has 14 residues. The CDR3: CASKRLGMSYGYTF. CDR3 sequence (DNA): TGTGCCAGCAAGCGGCTAGGTATGAGCTATGGCTACACCTTC.